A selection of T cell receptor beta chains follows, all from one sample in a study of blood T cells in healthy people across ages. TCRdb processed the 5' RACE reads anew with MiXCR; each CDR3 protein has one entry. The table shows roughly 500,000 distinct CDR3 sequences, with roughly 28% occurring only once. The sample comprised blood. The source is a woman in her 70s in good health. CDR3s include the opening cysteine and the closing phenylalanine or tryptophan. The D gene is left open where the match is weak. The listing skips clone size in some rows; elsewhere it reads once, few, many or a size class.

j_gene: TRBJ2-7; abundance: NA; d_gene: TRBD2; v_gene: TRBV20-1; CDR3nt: TGCAGTGCCCCTCGTTTGACGGGGGGGCGGTACGAGCAGTACTTC; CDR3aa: CSAPRLTGGRYEQYF
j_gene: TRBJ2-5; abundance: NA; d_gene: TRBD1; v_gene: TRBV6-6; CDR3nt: TGTGCCAGCAGTTACTCCGGGACAGAGAAGACCCAGTACTTC; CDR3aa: CASSYSGTEKTQYF
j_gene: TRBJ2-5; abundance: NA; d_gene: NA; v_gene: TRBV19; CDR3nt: TGTGCCAGTAGTATAGGCGTCCGCCGGCAAGAGACCCAGTACTTC; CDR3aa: CASSIGVRRQETQYF
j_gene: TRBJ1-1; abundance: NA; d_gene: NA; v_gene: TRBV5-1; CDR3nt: TGCGCCAGCAGCTCGGCCCCTCAGACCTACACTGAAGCTTTCTTT; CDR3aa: CASSSAPQTYTEAFF
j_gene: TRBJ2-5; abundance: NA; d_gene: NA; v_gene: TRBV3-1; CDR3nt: TGTGCCAGCAGCCAGAACACGGGGGAGACCCAGTACTTC; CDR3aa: CASSQNTGETQYF
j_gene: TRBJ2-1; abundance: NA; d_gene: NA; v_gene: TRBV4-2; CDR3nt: TGTGCCAGCAGCCAAGACAGACCCTCCTACAATGAGCAGTTCTTC; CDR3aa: CASSQDRPSYNEQFF
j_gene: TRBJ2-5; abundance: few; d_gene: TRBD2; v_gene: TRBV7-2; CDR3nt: TGTGCCAGCAGCTTAATCCCTAGCGGGGGCCAAGAGACCCAGTACTTC; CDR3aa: CASSLIPSGGQETQYF
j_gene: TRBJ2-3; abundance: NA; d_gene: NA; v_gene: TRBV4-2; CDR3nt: TGTGCCAGCAGCCAAGATGGGGGTGGTTACAGGTACCTCACAGATACGCAGTATTTT; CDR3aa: CASSQDGGGYRYLTDTQYF
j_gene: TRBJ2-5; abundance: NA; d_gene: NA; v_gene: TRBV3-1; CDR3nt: TGTGCCAGCAGCCCCCTAAGGAAGACCCAGTACTTC; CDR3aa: CASSPLRKTQYF
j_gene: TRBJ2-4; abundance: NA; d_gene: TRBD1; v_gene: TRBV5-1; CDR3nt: TGCGCCAGCAGCTCGGGACAGGGGAAGGTAAACATTCAGTACTTC; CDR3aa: CASSSGQGKVNIQYF
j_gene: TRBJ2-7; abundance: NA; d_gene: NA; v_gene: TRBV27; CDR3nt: TGTGCCAGTGGACACAAATTTCCTTTAGAGCAGTACTTC; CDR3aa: CASGHKFPLEQYF
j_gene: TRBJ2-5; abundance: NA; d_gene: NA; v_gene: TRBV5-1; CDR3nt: TGCGCCAGCAGCTTCGGGTGGCAAGAGACCCAGTACTTC; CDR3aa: CASSFGWQETQYF
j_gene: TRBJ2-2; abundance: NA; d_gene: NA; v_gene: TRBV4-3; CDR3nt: TGCGCCAGCAGCCAAGATATACTAGGGGGGACCGGGGAGCTGTTTTTT; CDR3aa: CASSQDILGGTGELFF
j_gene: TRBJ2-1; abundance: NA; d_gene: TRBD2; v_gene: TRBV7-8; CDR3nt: TGTGCCAGCAGCTTAGCCCTAGGGACTAGCGGGGGTTATGAGCAGTTCTTC; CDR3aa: CASSLALGTSGGYEQFF
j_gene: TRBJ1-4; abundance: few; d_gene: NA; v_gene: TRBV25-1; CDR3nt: TGTGCCAGCAGTGTCGGGACCGGTGGTAATGAAAAACTGTTTTTT; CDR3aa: CASSVGTGGNEKLFF
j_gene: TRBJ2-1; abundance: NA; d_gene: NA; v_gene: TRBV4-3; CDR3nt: TGCGCCAGCAGCCAAGATACGGTTGGTGAGCAGTTCTTC; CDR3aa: CASSQDTVGEQFF
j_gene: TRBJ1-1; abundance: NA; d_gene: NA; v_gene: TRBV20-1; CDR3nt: TGCAGTGCTGGAGGGGGGGGTGACACTGAAGCTTTCTTT; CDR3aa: CSAGGGGDTEAFF
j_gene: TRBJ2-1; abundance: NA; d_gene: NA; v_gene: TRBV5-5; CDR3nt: TGTGCCAGCAGCGTGATTGGTCCCAATGAGCAGTTCTTC; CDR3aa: CASSVIGPNEQFF
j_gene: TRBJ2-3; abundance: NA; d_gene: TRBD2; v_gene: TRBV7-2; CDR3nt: TGTGCCAGCAGCTTAGCGGGGACTAGCGCTGGAGATACGCAGTATTTT; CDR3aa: CASSLAGTSAGDTQYF
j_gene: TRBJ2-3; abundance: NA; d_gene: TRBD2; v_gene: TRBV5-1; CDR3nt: TGCGCCAGCAGCTTTGGTCCGGGGGGGGCCACAGATACGCAGTATTTT; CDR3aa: CASSFGPGGATDTQYF
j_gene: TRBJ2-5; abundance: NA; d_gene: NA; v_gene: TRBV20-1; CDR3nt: TGCAGTGCCTCAATGGGGGGCTCTCTGGAGACCCAGTACTTC; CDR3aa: CSASMGGSLETQYF
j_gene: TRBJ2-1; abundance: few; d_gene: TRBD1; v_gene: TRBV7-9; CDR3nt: TGTGCCAGCAGCTCAAGGGGACAGGCGATCTACAATGAGCAGTTCTTC; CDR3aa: CASSSRGQAIYNEQFF
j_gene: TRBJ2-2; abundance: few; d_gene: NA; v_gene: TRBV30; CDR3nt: TGTGCCTGGCGGGGGGCGGCCGGGGAGCTGTTTTTT; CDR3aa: CAWRGAAGELFF
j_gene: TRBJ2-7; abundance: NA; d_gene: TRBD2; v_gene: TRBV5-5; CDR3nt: TGTGCCAGCCGCCTGACTAGCGGGGGTCCCTACGAGCAGTACTTC; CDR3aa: CASRLTSGGPYEQYF
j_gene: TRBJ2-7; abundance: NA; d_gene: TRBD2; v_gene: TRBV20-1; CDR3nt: TGCAGTGCTAGAGGACTAGCGGGGGACACTCGCGAGCAGTACTTC; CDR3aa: CSARGLAGDTREQYF
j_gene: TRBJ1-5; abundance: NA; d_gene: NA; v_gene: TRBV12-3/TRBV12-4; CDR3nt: TGTGCCAGCAGTGTAGGGGGAAGCAATCAGCCCCAGCATTTT; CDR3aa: CASSVGGSNQPQHF
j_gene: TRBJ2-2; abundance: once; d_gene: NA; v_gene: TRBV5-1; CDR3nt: TGCGCCAGCAGCGGGACTGGGCAGGGGAACACCGGGGAGCTGTTTTTT; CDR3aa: CASSGTGQGNTGELFF
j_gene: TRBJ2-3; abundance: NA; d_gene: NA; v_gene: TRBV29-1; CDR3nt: TGCAGCGTCGAGGCTCGGGCCTCTGGAGCAGATACGCAGTATTTT; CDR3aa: CSVEARASGADTQYF
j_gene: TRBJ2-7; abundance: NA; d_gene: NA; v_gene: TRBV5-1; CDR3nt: TGCGCCAGCAGCTTAGGCGCTACTGGGACCTACGAGCAGTACTTC; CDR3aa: CASSLGATGTYEQYF
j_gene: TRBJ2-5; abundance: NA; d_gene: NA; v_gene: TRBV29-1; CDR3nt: TGCAGCGGGGAGACAGCAGATCAAGAGACCCAGTACTTC; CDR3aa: CSGETADQETQYF